The TCR beta chain under discussion was sequenced for a study of T-cell reconstitution after alpha-beta-depleted transplantation in children. This clonotype was picked up a small number of times. For TCRbeta, the library was prepared with unique molecular identifiers. MiXCR was run by TCRdb on the PCR reads, yielding one entry per CDR3 protein. The data show 420,000 or so distinct CDR3 sequences, with around 9.9% seen just once and roughly 5.5% held by the top ten. CDR3 length: 16 amino acids. The V and J ends lost 2 bases and 5 bases, in that order; junction bases with no gene match: 8. Germline V lookup: CDR1 KGHSH, CDR2 LQKENI.

The sample in question was PBMCs from the stem cell graft donor, obtained from the stem cell graft. This chain connects TRBV18 to TRBJ2-5; TRBD1 aligns across 10 bases. This receptor was obtained from a human donor who donated a stem cell graft to a child with acute myeloid leukemia. The CDR3 protein is CASSPRQGAPSETQYF. The DNA for the CDR3 is TGTGCCAGCTCACCAAGACAGGGGGCGCCTTCGGAGACCCAGTACTTC.